One TCR beta chain is described in this entry. Its antigen is undetermined. Primers for the PCR totalled 60 Vbeta and 13 Jbeta. TCRdb keeps only in-frame clones here, not all; method: immunoSEQ multiplex PCR. The sample holds some 150,000 clones; approximately 80% are singletons and the top ten take over 2%. The data belong to a study of cytomegalovirus exposure and HLA in healthy donors. Notes on the study in general: For TCR beta chains, V- and J-gene trimming was later linked to a missense DCLRE1C variant.

The CDR3 is 15 amino acids. Trimming pared 2 bases from V and 1 base from J, leaving 11 bases between. Germline loops: CDR1 PRHDT, CDR2 FYEKMQ (reference sequence). The sample consisted of PBMCs. The rearrangement uses TRBV13 and TRBJ1-1, with D possibly being TRBD1 (5 bases). This clonotype was obtained from a woman between 50 and 59 years old in good health and CMV-seronegative. The CDR3 DNA is TGTGCCAGCAGCTTACGAACCAGGGAGAACACTGAAGCTTTCTTT. Protein sequence: CASSLRTRENTEAFF.